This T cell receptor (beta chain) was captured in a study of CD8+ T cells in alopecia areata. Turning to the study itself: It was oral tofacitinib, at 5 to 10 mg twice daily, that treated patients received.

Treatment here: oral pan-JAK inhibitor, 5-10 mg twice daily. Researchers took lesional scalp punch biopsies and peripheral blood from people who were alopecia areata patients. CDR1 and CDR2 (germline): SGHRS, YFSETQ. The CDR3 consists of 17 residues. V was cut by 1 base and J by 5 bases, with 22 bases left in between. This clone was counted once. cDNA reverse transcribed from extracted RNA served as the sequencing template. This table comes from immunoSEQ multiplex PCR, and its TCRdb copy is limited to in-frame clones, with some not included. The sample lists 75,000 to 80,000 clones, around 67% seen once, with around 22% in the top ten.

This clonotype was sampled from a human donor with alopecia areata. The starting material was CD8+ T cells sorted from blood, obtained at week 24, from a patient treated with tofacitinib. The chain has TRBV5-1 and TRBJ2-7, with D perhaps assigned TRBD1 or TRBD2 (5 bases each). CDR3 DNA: TGCGCCAGCAGCTTGCGGGCTTGGGACGGTGGCCTCCACGAGCAGTACTTC. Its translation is CASSLRAWDGGLHEQYF. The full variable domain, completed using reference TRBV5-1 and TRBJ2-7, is KAGVTQTPRYLIKTRGQQVTLSCSPISGHRSVSWYQQTPGQGLQFLFEYFSETQRNKGNFPGRFSGRQFSNSRSEMNVSTLELGDSALYLCASSLRAWDGGLHEQYFGPGTRLTVT.